This T cell receptor beta chain appears in the sequencing data of a study of glioma-infiltrating T cells after dendritic cell vaccination. Looking at the study overall: Dendritic cell vaccine was injected intradermally three times, biweekly.

Time point of the sample: after dendritic cell vaccination, including at tumor progression/relapse. Isocitrate dehydrogenase mutation was absent in all glioblastoma patients. Input was around 2 ug genomic DNA, or all available if less. Profiling relied on immunoSEQ multiplex PCR, and the TCRdb table lists in-frame clones only, not all of them. Here the sample spans about 87,000 clones, roughly 87% being singletons. Per germline, CDR1 SGDLS and CDR2 YYNGEE. The CDR3 extends over 15 amino acids. The V end lost 4 bases, the J end lost 7 bases, and 18 bases lay between the germline ends. Regarding the study as a whole: Higher pretreatment TIL content predicted longer progression-free time and survival.

On this clone: Its antigen remains unidentified.

The sample consisted of blood, taken after dendritic cell vaccination. The sequence derives from a human donor with glioblastoma. This rearrangement joins TRBV9 to TRBJ2-1; possibly TRBD2 for D (5 bases). CDR3 sequence: CASSSHLVASNEQFF. The CDR3 nucleotides are TGTGCCAGCAGCTCACATCTCGTAGCGTCTAATGAGCAGTTCTTC.